The 32 T cell receptor beta chains in this list originate from one sample, sequenced in a study of shared clonotypes between healthy human individuals. Profiled with immunoSEQ multiplex PCR; TCRdb holds only in-frame clones, not every one. The table includes roughly 1,500,000 clones, 95% to 99% detected once. The specimen was naive CD4+ T cells sorted from blood. As to subset: CD45RA+ positively selected. Receptors were obtained from a man aged 25-45 years in good health.

Regarding this clone: Other nucleotide sequences in the sample specify the same CDR3. V and J are TRBV9 and TRBJ2-5, with 11 bases matching TRBD2. The CDR3 covers 15 residues. J gave up 2 bases and V 3 bases, and 3 bases lay outside the gene matches. Germline V lookup: CDR1 SGDLS, CDR2 YYNGEE. The CDR3 protein is CASSAGTSGQETQYF. The DNA for the CDR3 is TGTGCCAGCAGCGCCGGGACTAGCGGACAAGAGACCCAGTACTTC.

The chain recombines TRBV6-6 with TRBJ1-5; 9 nucleotides align to TRBD1. The CDR3 covers 14 residues. V shed 10 bases and J 3 bases; nucleotides not matched to a gene: 7. Germline lookup yields CDR1 MNHNY and CDR2 SVGAGI (reference sequence). The CDR3 reads CATLGQGYNQPQHF. In DNA, the CDR3 is TGTGCCACCCTAGGACAGGGGTACAATCAGCCCCAGCATTTT.

This chain links TRBV21-1 with TRBJ1-5; the D call TRBD1 from the table was never checked on the DNA. TRBV21-1 is a pseudogene. The CDR3 is made up of 15 amino acids. CDR3 sequence reads: CASNGSGGDSQPQHF. DNA of the CDR3: TGTGCCAGCAACGGGTCAGGGGGCGATAGTCAGCCCCAGCATTTT.

The rearrangement joins TRBV10-1 to TRBJ1-5; TRBD1 is a possible D gene (5 bases). The CDR3 runs to 13 residues. Deletions cut 6 bases from V and 8 bases from J, with 14 bases between. Germline CDR1 reads WNHNN; CDR2 reads SYGVQD (reference sequence). CDR3: CASSEQATEPQHF. The CDR3 DNA reads TGCGCCAGCAGCGAACAGGCCACGGAGCCCCAGCATTTT.

The V gene is TRBV15, the J gene TRBJ1-2; D uncertain. Per the germline V gene, CDR1 is LNHNV and CDR2 is YYDKDF (reference sequence). The ends were cut back, 0 bases at V and 3 bases at J, with 5 bases in the middle. This CDR3 spans 13 amino acids. The CDR3 protein is CATSRDGDYGYTF. CDR3 in DNA: TGTGCCACCAGCAGAGACGGTGACTATGGCTACACCTTC.

The chain has TRBV11-2 and TRBJ1-2; TRBD1 matches 11 bases. Trimming removed 5 bases from V and 4 bases from J; junction bases left unmatched: 0. This CDR3 region has 13 residues. The germline V gene has CDR1 SGHAT and CDR2 FQNNGV. CDR3 region: CASSGTGGYGYTF. CDR3 sequence (DNA): TGTGCCAGCAGCGGGACAGGGGGCTATGGCTACACCTTC.

The rearrangement links TRBV2 to TRBJ2-1; 9 bases are a match to TRBD1. J lost 5 bases, V lost 4 bases, and 6 bases had no gene match. This CDR3 is 15 amino acids long. Germline V gives CDR1 SNHLY, CDR2 FYNNEI. The chain's CDR3 is CASSVRDRVDNEQFF. The CDR3 DNA sequence: TGTGCCAGCAGTGTCCGGGACAGGGTGGACAATGAGCAGTTCTTC.

The V and J genes are TRBV11-2 and TRBJ2-1, with TRBD2 identical over 11 bases. Germline trimming cut 5 bases from V and 10 bases from J; bases unmatched to any gene: 7. From germline, CDR1 is SGHAT and CDR2 FQNNGV. CDR3 length: 14 residues. The CDR3 loop is CASSRSGRAEEQFF. CDR3 DNA: TGTGCCAGCAGCCGTAGCGGGAGGGCCGAGGAGCAGTTCTTC.

The V call is TRBV5-4, the J call TRBJ2-6; no reliable D call. CDR3 size: 15 residues. Germline CDR1 is SGHNT and CDR2 is YYREEE (reference sequence). V lost 5 bases and J lost 0, with 9 bases in between. CDR3 nucleotide sequence: TGTGCCAGCAGTACCGTGAGCTCTGGGGCCAACGTCCTGACTTTC. This encodes CASSTVSSGANVLTF. The full variable domain, its missing parts supplied by reference TRBV5-4 and TRBJ2-6, is ETGVTQSPTHLIKTRGQQVTLRCSSQSGHNTVSWYQQALGQGPQFIFQYYREEENGRGNFPPRFSGLQFPNYSSELNVNALELDDSALYLCASSTVSSGANVLTFGAGSRLTVL.

This chain joins TRBV7-9 and TRBJ2-5; possible D gene TRBD1, 5 bases. This CDR3 is built from 14 residues. Trimming took off 5 bases at V and 0 bases at J, with 10 bases between the two ends. Germline lookup yields CDR1 SEHNR and CDR2 FQNEAQ (reference sequence). CDR3 nucleotide sequence: TGTGCCAGCAGCCCGGACATTTACCAAGAGACCCAGTACTTC. Protein sequence: CASSPDIYQETQYF.

This clone was counted a single time. The sample holds other DNA sequences that translate to the same CDR3. The V call is TRBV28, the J call TRBJ2-7; perhaps D is TRBD1 or TRBD2 (5 bases each). CDR3 size: 14 residues. Per the germline V gene, CDR1 is MDHEN and CDR2 is SYDVKM. The V and J ends lost 6 bases and 0 bases respectively, with 12 bases between them. This chain's CDR3 is CASRPGTLSYEQYF. The CDR3 DNA sequence: TGTGCCAGCAGACCCGGGACGCTCTCCTACGAGCAGTACTTC.

The CDR3: CASSLSSGSSHEQFF. The CDR3 nucleotides read TGTGCCAGCAGCTTAAGTAGCGGGAGCTCCCACGAGCAGTTCTTC. This chain connects TRBV7-9 to TRBJ2-1; 9 bases line up with TRBD2. The V and J ends lost 2 bases and 10 bases, in that order; junction bases with no gene match: 9. Germline CDR1 is SEHNR and CDR2 is FQNEAQ (reference sequence). The length of the CDR3 is 15 residues.

This clone was recorded once. V and J are TRBV5-1 and TRBJ2-3; 10 nucleotides line up with TRBD2. The germline V gene encodes CDR1 SGHRS and CDR2 YFSETQ. The CDR3 runs 18 residues. Trimming removed 0 bases from V and 0 bases from J; junction bases left unmatched: 7. CDR3 DNA sequence: TGCGCCAGCAGCTTGGTGGCTAGCGGGAGTCCAAGCACAGATACGCAGTATTTT. Its translation is CASSLVASGSPSTDTQYF.

The chain couples TRBV9 to TRBJ2-1, with a possible D match to TRBD2 (6 bases). V was trimmed by 3 bases and J by 4 bases, leaving 14 bases between them. There are 15 residues in the CDR3. The germline V gene has CDR1 SGDLS and CDR2 YYNGEE. The CDR3 loop is CASSEEGTPYNEQFF. For the CDR3, the DNA is TGTGCCAGCAGCGAGGAGGGGACCCCTTACAATGAGCAGTTCTTC.

This sequence joins TRBV5-8 and TRBJ2-7, with 8 bases matching TRBD1. Per germline, CDR1 SGHTS and CDR2 YDEGEE. J lost 2 bases, V lost 0 bases, and 4 bases had no gene match. This CDR3 is built from 15 residues. CDR3 DNA sequence: TGTGCCAGCAGCTTGGATAACAGGGGGGCCTACGAGCAGTACTTC. Protein product: CASSLDNRGAYEQYF.

This clone has only one observation. The CDR3 coding sequence is TGTGCCATCACGGGACGGGGCTATGGCTACACCTTC. Translated: CAITGRGYGYTF. The chain has TRBV28 and TRBJ1-2; a possible D gene is TRBD1 (5 bases). Trimming pared 10 bases from V and 4 bases from J, leaving 13 bases between. Germline CDR1 is MDHEN and CDR2 is SYDVKM. The CDR3 is made up of 12 amino acids.

The chain links TRBV5-1 to TRBJ2-7, with D unclear. In germline, CDR1 is SGHRS, CDR2 YFSETQ. The CDR3 sequence is 13 residues long. The V gene lost 2 bases and the J gene lost 6 bases, with 12 bases spanning the gap. The CDR3, as DNA: TGCGCCAGCAGCTTCACAGTACCCGGCGAGCAGTACTTC. It yields the protein CASSFTVPGEQYF. Based on the CDR3 plus reference TRBV5-1 and TRBJ2-7, the full variable domain is KAGVTQTPRYLIKTRGQQVTLSCSPISGHRSVSWYQQTPGQGLQFLFEYFSETQRNKGNFPGRFSGRQFSNSRSEMNVSTLELGDSALYLCASSFTVPGEQYFGPGTRLTVT.

This chain links TRBV5-4 with TRBJ1-2; TRBD1 matches at 7 bases. The germline gives CDR1 SGHNT, CDR2 YYREEE (reference sequence). The CDR3 has 15 residues. J lost 7 bases, V lost 1 base, and 10 bases had no gene match. CDR3 residues: CASSLLGQSFVGYTF. The CDR3 DNA is TGTGCCAGCAGCTTGCTGGGACAGTCGTTTGTTGGCTACACCTTC.

CDR3 in DNA: TGTGCCAGCAGCTTGGTCTCCGGGACTAGGGGCGGGGAGCTGTTTTTT. This sequence encodes CASSLVSGTRGGELFF. The chain is built from TRBV5-5 and TRBJ2-2; TRBD2 aligns across 8 bases. Trimming at V came to 0 bases and at J to 7 bases, leaving 8 bases not matched to a gene. This CDR3 spans 16 amino acids. The germline V gene has CDR1 SGHKS and CDR2 YYEKEE (reference sequence).

The chain is built from TRBV10-2 and TRBJ2-5; 14 bases agree with TRBD2. The CDR3 is 14 residues long. The J segment lost 5 bases and the V segment lost 6 bases, leaving 2 bases of the junction unmatched. In germline, CDR1 is WSHSY, CDR2 SAAADI. Here the CDR3 reads CASRGLAGAETQYF. CDR3 DNA sequence: TGCGCCAGCAGGGGACTAGCGGGAGCCGAGACCCAGTACTTC.

This sequence joins TRBV23-1 and TRBJ2-4; the D gene is possibly TRBD2 (5 bases). TRBV23-1 is assigned to the ORF class and has an uncertain function. The V end was cut by 0 bases, the J end by 0 bases, with 12 bases between. The CDR3 consists of 17 residues. The CDR3 DNA reads TGCGCCAGCAGTCAATCGTGGAGGCGGAAAGCCAAAAACATTCAGTACTTC. Amino acid sequence: CASSQSWRRKAKNIQYF.

The chain employs TRBV10-3 and TRBJ1-2; D is unclear. Germline CDR1 is ENHRY and CDR2 is SYGVKD. The V and J ends lost 0 bases and 6 bases respectively, with 8 bases between them. The CDR3 runs 13 residues. CDR3 residues: CAISESTLHGYTF. DNA of the CDR3: TGTGCCATCAGTGAGTCGACCCTACATGGCTACACCTTC.

The CDR3 sequence: CASSQDPPGTGQLSGTDTQYF. CDR3 sequence (DNA): TGTGCCAGCAGCCAAGATCCCCCCGGGACAGGGCAACTCAGCGGCACAGATACGCAGTATTTT. The chain employs TRBV4-2 and TRBJ2-3; 9 nucleotides line up with TRBD1. The CDR3 runs to 21 residues. Looked up from germline, CDR1 is LGHNA and CDR2 is YNFKEQ. The V and J ends lost 0 bases and 1 base, in that order; junction bases with no gene match: 17.

The rearrangement links TRBV9 to TRBJ2-7, with a weak D call TRBD2 (6 bases). Germline V gene data show CDR1 as SGDLS and CDR2 as YYNGEE. V lost 4 bases to trimming and J lost 6 bases, with 20 bases between them. CDR3 length equals 15 residues. The CDR3 coding sequence is TGTGCCAGCAGCTCTCAAGGACTACCTGGAACCGAGCAGTACTTC. Its protein is CASSSQGLPGTEQYF.

V usage is TRBV5-4 and J usage is TRBJ2-3; no firm D call. The ends were cut back, 0 bases at V and 6 bases at J, with 11 bases in the middle. This CDR3 has 14 residues. Germline loops: CDR1 SGHNT, CDR2 YYREEE (reference sequence). Written as DNA, the CDR3 is TGTGCCAGCAGCTTGGCCGGCAGATCGGATACGCAGTATTTT. Translation: CASSLAGRSDTQYF.

The chain combines TRBV5-1 with TRBJ2-2, with TRBD1 identical over 11 bases. The junction had 11 bases not matched to a gene; V was cut back by 4 bases and J by 3 bases. CDR1 and CDR2 from the germline V gene are SGHRS and YFSETQ. CDR3 length: 18 residues. The CDR3 DNA is TGCGCCAGCAGCAGACCGGGACAGGGGGGAGAGGACACCGGGGAGCTGTTTTTT. Amino acid sequence: CASSRPGQGGEDTGELFF.

The chain links TRBV5-1 to TRBJ1-4, with D hard to call. The CDR3 spans 15 residues. Germline loops: CDR1 SGHRS, CDR2 YFSETQ. V lost 4 bases and J lost 5, with 15 bases in between. The CDR3 loop is CASSAAGDVNEKLFF. In DNA form, the CDR3 reads TGCGCCAGCAGCGCCGCGGGAGACGTGAATGAAAAACTGTTTTTT.

V gene TRBV5-6 combines with J gene TRBJ2-7; 9 bases fit TRBD1. The CDR3 is 18 amino acids. Losses at the gene ends were 4 bases for V and 2 bases for J; bases not matched to a gene: 16. Germline V lookup: CDR1 SGHDT, CDR2 YYEEEE. The CDR3 DNA reads TGTGCCAGCAGCCTAAAAACAGGGGGCGAAGCCCTTGCCTACGAGCAGTACTTC. Translation: CASSLKTGGEALAYEQYF.

CDR3 DNA sequence: TGCAGCGTACGGGGACAGGATCGGGGCTACACCTTC. It encodes CSVRGQDRGYTF. This chain links TRBV29-1 with TRBJ1-2, with TRBD1 matching over 8 bases. The V segment lost 6 bases and the J segment 8 bases; nucleotides outside the gene matches: 8. Germline CDR1 is SQVTM and CDR2 is ANQGSEA. The CDR3 consists of 12 residues.

The chain carries TRBV10-3 and TRBJ2-7; TRBD2 aligns across 10 bases. CDR3 length: 14 residues. In germline, CDR1 is ENHRY, CDR2 SYGVKD. V dropped 2 bases and J dropped 3; count of bases not matched to a gene: 1. This chain's CDR3 is CAISELAGVYEQYF. CDR3 sequence (DNA): TGTGCCATCAGTGAGCTAGCGGGAGTCTACGAGCAGTACTTC.

The chain carries TRBV5-1 and TRBJ2-7, with D possibly being TRBD1 or TRBD2 (5 bases each). In germline, CDR1 is SGHRS, CDR2 YFSETQ. V dropped 4 bases and J dropped 2 bases, with 13 bases sitting between them. CDR3 length: 14 amino acids. The CDR3 bases are TGCGCCAGCAGCCCCGGGACGGAACCCTACGAGCAGTACTTC. This sequence encodes CASSPGTEPYEQYF.

The V gene is TRBV6-5, the J gene TRBJ1-2; TRBD1 matches at 10 bases. The CDR3 spans 15 residues. The ends lost 5 bases at V and 1 base at J; junction bases unmatched: 4. Germline V CDR1 and CDR2: MNHEY, SVGAGI. CDR3 nucleotide sequence: TGTGCCAGCAGTGGGGGGACAGGGGTTAACTATGGCTACACCTTC. Translating gives CASSGGTGVNYGYTF.